These 8 T cell receptor beta chains originate from one sample sequenced in a study of blood T cell repertoires in COVID-19. Method: immunoSEQ multiplex PCR; TCRdb's copy keeps in-frame clones and lacks some. The sample yields around 130,000 clones, around 84% seen once. Material: PBMCs or T cells enriched from blood (not recorded which). Receptor source: a middle-aged man with acute COVID-19.

The gene calls are TRBV7-3 and TRBJ2-5; perhaps TRBD2 as D (5 bases). This CDR3 region has 14 residues. The germline gives CDR1 SGHTA, CDR2 FQGTGA. The germline V and J ends were trimmed by 2 bases and 4 bases, with 11 bases remaining between them. The chain's CDR3 is CASSLASWGETQYF. CDR3 bases: TGTGCCAGCAGCTTAGCTAGCTGGGGAGAGACCCAGTACTTC.

This chain joins TRBV2 and TRBJ1-5; a possible D gene is TRBD1 (5 bases). There are 16 residues in the CDR3. The ends were cut back, 3 bases at V and 7 bases at J, with 19 bases in the middle. CDR1 is SNHLY and CDR2 is FYNNEI in the germline V gene. As DNA, the CDR3 is TGTGCCAGCAGTGATTTGGGCGGGGCGTTTGGGCAGCCCCAGCATTTT. Protein: CASSDLGGAFGQPQHF.

V gene TRBV6-6 combines with J gene TRBJ2-1; 9 bases fit TRBD1. Trimming at V came to 4 bases and at J to 7 bases, leaving 8 bases not matched to a gene. This CDR3 comprises 15 residues. Germline lookup yields CDR1 MNHNY and CDR2 SVGAGI (reference sequence). CDR3 sequence (DNA): TGTGCCAGCAGTTCTCAGGGGACAGGGAAGAATGAGCAGTTCTTC. Its translation is CASSSQGTGKNEQFF.

The gene calls are TRBV9 and TRBJ2-5; D uncertain. The CDR3 extends over 13 amino acids. Trimming took off 4 bases at V and 2 bases at J, with 9 bases between the two ends. Germline V gene sequence: CDR1 SGDLS, CDR2 YYNGEE. DNA of the CDR3: TGTGCCAGCAGCTTCGACTTTCAAGAGACCCAGTACTTC. Amino acids: CASSFDFQETQYF.

The chain links TRBV27 to TRBJ2-6, with 7 bases lining up with TRBD1. The CDR3 contains 17 residues. CDR1 and CDR2 (germline): MNHEY, SMNVEV (reference sequence). V lost 9 bases to trimming and J lost 0 bases; unmatched junction nucleotides: 11. The CDR3 sequence is CASRWDSPSSGANVLTF. In nucleotides, the CDR3 is TGTGCCAGTAGGTGGGACAGCCCTAGCTCTGGGGCCAACGTCCTGACTTTC.

The chain uses TRBV28 and TRBJ2-7; D is possibly TRBD2 (5 bases). Deletions cut 6 bases from V and 4 bases from J, with 19 bases between. This CDR3 comprises 15 residues. CDR1 is MDHEN and CDR2 is SYDVKM in the germline V gene. The CDR3 is CASSILSGNPYEQYF. The CDR3 coding sequence is TGTGCCAGCAGCATCTTGTCGGGGAATCCATACGAGCAGTACTTC.

This clone appeared a few times. The same CDR3 can be traced to other DNA sequences in this sample. The rearrangement uses TRBV20-1 and TRBJ1-1; possibly TRBD1 for D (6 bases). The germline V gene has CDR1 DFQATT and CDR2 SNEGSKA (reference sequence). The CDR3 runs 11 residues. V gave up 8 bases and J gave up 4 bases, with 11 bases separating them. DNA of the CDR3: TGCAGTCGGGCACAGGGCACTGAAGCTTTCTTT. Amino acids: CSRAQGTEAFF.

The CDR3 sequence is CASSEGVGYNEQFF. CDR3 coding DNA: TGTGCCAGCAGCGAAGGGGTTGGATACAATGAGCAGTTCTTC. The chain recombines TRBV7-3 with TRBJ2-1, with a possible D match to TRBD1 (5 bases). Trimming removed 5 bases at V and 4 bases at J, with 12 bases between. The germline V gene has CDR1 SGHTA and CDR2 FQGTGA. The CDR3 is made up of 14 amino acids.